A single sample is the source of the 24 T cell receptor beta chains below, sequenced in a study of blood T cell repertoires in COVID-19. This table comes from immunoSEQ multiplex PCR, and its TCRdb copy is limited to in-frame clones, with some not included. The table records hundreds of thousands of clones, more than 80% of them present only once. Sequenced input: peripheral blood. The receptor set was obtained from a woman aged 25 to 39 with COVID-19, enrolled during active disease.

The rearrangement joins TRBV19 to TRBJ2-7, with D perhaps TRBD1 (6 bases). The CDR3 loop spans 15 amino acids. Looked up from germline, CDR1 is LNHDA and CDR2 is SQIVND (reference sequence). The ends were cut back, 4 bases at V and 1 base at J, with 14 bases in the middle. This CDR3 is CASSRGQGPSYEQYF. The DNA of the CDR3 is TGTGCCAGTAGTAGGGGTCAGGGGCCTTCCTACGAGCAGTACTTC. The full variable domain, its missing parts supplied by reference TRBV19 and TRBJ2-7, is DGGITQSPKYLFRKEGQNVTLSCEQNLNHDAMYWYRQDPGQGLRLIYYSQIVNDFQKGDIAEGYSVSREKKESFPLTVTSAQKNPTAFYLCASSRGQGPSYEQYFGPGTRLTVT.

V is TRBV4-3 and J is TRBJ2-1; D remains ambiguous. There are 13 residues in the CDR3. Germline V gene sequence: CDR1 LGHNA, CDR2 YSLEER. Trimming stripped 1 base from V and 15 bases from J, with 16 bases between. CDR3 in amino acids: CASSQVRSFSRFF. For the CDR3, the DNA is TGCGCCAGCAGCCAAGTTAGGAGTTTCTCACGGTTCTTC.

The DNA for the CDR3 is TGTGCCAGCAGCTTTACGGGGACTACCTACAATGAGCAGTTCTTC. Translated, it gives CASSFTGTTYNEQFF. The J gene is TRBJ2-1, the V gene TRBV11-2; 7 bases map to TRBD2. The V and J ends lost 3 bases and 2 bases, in that order; junction bases with no gene match: 4. CDR1 is SGHAT, CDR2 FQNNGV, per germline. The CDR3 is made up of 15 amino acids.

The V call is TRBV5-1, the J call TRBJ2-7, with D tentatively TRBD1 (5 bases). The CDR3 has 13 amino acids. The germline CDR1 and CDR2 sequences are SGHRS and YFSETQ. The ends were cut back, 2 bases at V and 3 bases at J, with 9 bases in the middle. The CDR3 spells CASSFRQSYEQYF. CDR3 DNA: TGCGCCAGCAGCTTCCGACAGAGCTACGAGCAGTACTTC.

CDR3 in amino acids: CASSPGGERGSPLHF. Written as DNA, the CDR3 is TGTGCCAGCAGCCCCGGGGGGGAGAGGGGTTCACCCCTCCACTTT. The gene calls are TRBV7-2 and TRBJ1-6, with a weak D call TRBD1 (5 bases). This CDR3 comprises 15 residues. CDR1 is SGHTA and CDR2 is FQGNSA in the germline V gene. V shed 5 bases and J shed 9 bases, with 17 bases lying between them.

This clone was detected once. The DNA for the CDR3 is TGTGCCAGCAGCCCCTACACTAGCGGGAGCACAGATACGCAGTATTTT. Translation gives CASSPYTSGSTDTQYF. The chain carries TRBV2 and TRBJ2-3; 9 bases align to TRBD2. CDR1 and CDR2 from the germline V gene are SNHLY and FYNNEI. Trimming removed 6 bases from V and 0 bases from J; junction bases left unmatched: 7. The CDR3 consists of 16 residues.

The chain carries TRBV6-2 or TRBV6-3 and TRBJ2-7, with D possibly matching TRBD2 (5 bases). CDR3 length equals 14 residues. Between the trimmed V and J ends, which lost 0 bases and 4 bases, there was a span of 10 bases. From germline, CDR1 is MNHEY and CDR2 SVGEGT. The CDR3 is CASSYSSGIYEQYF. CDR3 bases: TGTGCCAGCAGTTACTCGTCCGGGATTTACGAGCAGTACTTC.

V is TRBV27 and J is TRBJ2-1; 8 positions match TRBD2. Unmatched junction bases numbered 4, after V lost 0 bases and J lost 9 bases. The CDR3 is 14 amino acids. Germline V lookup: CDR1 MNHEY, CDR2 SMNVEV (reference sequence). CDR3 residues: CASSLSVAGIEQFF. In DNA form, the CDR3 reads TGTGCCAGCAGTTTATCAGTAGCGGGAATTGAGCAGTTCTTC.

This sequence joins TRBV10-2 and TRBJ2-7; D uncertain. The germline CDR1 and CDR2 sequences are WSHSY and SAAADI. V gave up 5 bases and J gave up 0 bases, with 8 bases separating them. The CDR3 has 13 residues. Written as DNA, the CDR3 is TGCGCCAGCAGTCCACAGAGCTCCTACGAGCAGTACGTC. This encodes CASSPQSSYEQYV.

This rearrangement joins TRBV30 to TRBJ2-7, with TRBD2 as a possible D gene (5 bases). The CDR3 totals 13 residues. CDR1 is GTSNPN, CDR2 SVGIG, per germline (reference sequence). Trimming removed 4 bases from V and 1 base from J, with 11 bases in between. The CDR3: CAWTLRGSYEQYV. CDR3 in DNA: TGTGCCTGGACCCTTCGGGGATCCTACGAGCAGTACGTC.

The gene calls are TRBV2 and TRBJ2-1; TRBD1 agrees at 9 bases. The junction had 6 bases not matched to a gene; V was cut back by 6 bases and J by 6 bases. CDR3 length: 14 residues. The germline gives CDR1 SNHLY, CDR2 FYNNEI. CDR3 sequence reads: CASSSGQGPNEQFF. CDR3 DNA: TGTGCCAGCAGCTCGGGACAGGGCCCCAATGAGCAGTTCTTC. Complete variable domain (other parts from reference TRBV2 and TRBJ2-1): EPEVTQTPSHQVTQMGQEVILRCVPISNHLYFYWYRQILGQKVEFLVSFYNNEISEKSEIFDDQFSVERPDGSNFTLKIRSTKLEDSAMYFCASSSGQGPNEQFFGPGTRLTVL.

This chain connects TRBV29-1 to TRBJ2-2, with 7 bases fitting TRBD2. Germline V gene data show CDR1 as SQVTM and CDR2 as ANQGSEA. V was clipped by 4 bases and J by 4 bases; unmatched bases: 6. There are 14 residues in the CDR3. The CDR3 DNA sequence: TGCAGCGTTGGTGCGGGAGTGGGCACCGGGGAGCTGTTTTTT. Translating gives CSVGAGVGTGELFF.

This chain connects TRBV6-5 to TRBJ1-3; D might be TRBD1 (6 bases). The CDR3 is 15 amino acids. Trimming took off 5 bases at V and 0 bases at J, with 11 bases between the two ends. Per germline, CDR1 MNHEY and CDR2 SVGAGI. The CDR3 DNA reads TGTGCCAGCAGTCCACAGGGAGACTCTGGAAACACCATATATTTT. This encodes CASSPQGDSGNTIYF.

This clone was counted a few times. DNA of the CDR3: TGTGCCAGCAGTTTAGTGGGGGCCGGAAACACTGAAGCTTTCTTT. The encoded protein is CASSLVGAGNTEAFF. This sequence joins TRBV28 and TRBJ1-1; a possible D gene is TRBD1 (6 bases). The CDR3 extends over 15 amino acids. The germline V and J ends were trimmed by 2 bases and 2 bases, with 12 bases remaining between them. Germline V gene lookup returns CDR1 MDHEN and CDR2 SYDVKM.

The chain recombines TRBV11-2 with TRBJ2-1; the D gene is possibly TRBD2 (5 bases). The germline CDR1 and CDR2 sequences are SGHAT and FQNNGV. V dropped 5 bases and J dropped 8 bases, with 13 bases sitting between them. The CDR3 totals 13 residues. The DNA of the CDR3 is TGTGCCAGCAGCCCCGAGGGCCCAGATGAGCAGTTCTTC. This codes for CASSPEGPDEQFF.

The chain is built from TRBV18 and TRBJ1-4; D gene unclear. Germline V gives CDR1 KGHSH, CDR2 LQKENI. CDR3 size: 14 residues. The V end was cut by 4 bases, the J end by 3 bases, with 9 bases between. DNA of the CDR3: TGTGCCAGCTCACAACTAGACTCTAATGAAAAACTGTTTTTT. Its protein is CASSQLDSNEKLFF. Supplemented by reference TRBV18 and TRBJ1-4, the full variable domain reads NAGVMQNPRHLVRRRGQEARLRCSPMKGHSHVYWYRQLPEEGLKFMVYLQKENIIDESGMPKERFSAEFPKEGPSILRIQQVVRGDSAAYFCASSQLDSNEKLFFGSGTQLSVL.

CDR3 protein: CASSPFDRTPYYTF. The CDR3 nucleotides are TGTGCCAGCAGCCCCTTTGACAGGACTCCCTACTACACCTTC. The chain links TRBV7-8 to TRBJ1-2, with a weak D call TRBD1 (6 bases). This CDR3 is built from 14 residues. CDR1 SGHVS and CDR2 FQNEAQ come from the germline V gene. V lost 5 bases to trimming and J lost 10 bases, with 20 bases between them.

The CDR3 nucleotides read TGTGCCAGCAGCTTAGGAGGCTCTCGATACAATGAGCAGTTCTTC. It translates to CASSLGGSRYNEQFF. This chain joins TRBV7-9 and TRBJ2-1; D is unresolved. Germline CDR1 and CDR2: SEHNR and FQNEAQ (reference sequence). V lost 1 base, J lost 4 bases, and 11 bases lay in between. This CDR3 has 15 amino acids.

The V call is TRBV21-1, the J call TRBJ2-1; the D call in the table, TRBD1, was not verified against the DNA. TRBV21-1 is a pseudogene locus. This CDR3 has 15 residues. The chain's CDR3 is CASSPRPQGAREQFF. CDR3 nucleotide sequence: TGTGCCAGCAGCCCCCGCCCCCAGGGGGCGCGGGAGCAGTTCTTC.

About this clone itself: One junction end disagrees with the germline gene, perhaps due to a read error. The chain recombines TRBV3-1 (or the pseudogene TRBV3-2) with TRBJ2-1; 8 bases line up with TRBD2. The CDR3 has 14 amino acids. Germline CDR1 is LGHDT and CDR2 is YNNKEL (reference sequence). CDR3 protein: CASGQGGGFNEQFF. The CDR3 region has the DNA TGTGCCAGCGGCCAGGGCGGGGGGTTCAATGAGCAGTTCTTC.

The chain is built from TRBV7-2 and TRBJ2-3; 8 positions agree with TRBD2. V lost 3 bases and J lost 6; bases outside the gene matches: 5. CDR3 length equals 14 residues. Germline lookup yields CDR1 SGHTA and CDR2 FQGNSA. The CDR3: CASSLSGSSDTQYF. DNA for the CDR3: TGTGCCAGCAGCTTGAGCGGGAGTAGTGATACGCAGTATTTT.

The chain carries TRBV18 and TRBJ1-1, with 11 bases lining up with TRBD1. Germline loops: CDR1 KGHSH, CDR2 LQKENI. Unmatched junction bases numbered 7, after V lost 4 bases and J lost 0 bases. The CDR3 has 17 amino acids. The CDR3 bases are TGTGCCAGCTCACACCGGGACAGGGGGACCCTGAACACTGAAGCTTTCTTT. Translated, it gives CASSHRDRGTLNTEAFF.

The chain is built from TRBV7-2 and TRBJ2-7; D remains unclear. Trimming removed 1 base from V and 5 bases from J, with 6 bases in between. The CDR3 extends over 12 amino acids. Germline V gene data show CDR1 as SGHTA and CDR2 as FQGNSA. Here the CDR3 reads CASSLVLNEQYF. The CDR3 DNA is TGTGCCAGCAGCTTAGTTTTAAACGAGCAGTACTTC. The whole variable domain, filled in from reference TRBV7-2 and TRBJ2-7, reads GAGVSQSPSNKVTEKGKDVELRCDPISGHTALYWYRQSLGQGLEFLIYFQGNSAPDKSGLPSDRFSAERTGGSVSTLTIQRTQQEDSAVYLCASSLVLNEQYFGPGTRLTVT.

In the case of this clone: A junction boundary mismatches the germline segment, possibly from a read error. The chain uses TRBV7-7 and TRBJ2-5, with a possible D match to TRBD1 (6 bases). The CDR3 spans 15 residues. CDR1 SSHAT and CDR2 FNYEAQ come from the germline V gene (reference sequence). The CDR3 DNA reads TGTGCTAGCAGCCTTACTACAGGGAAGCAAGAGACCCAGTACTTC. Amino acid sequence: CASSLTTGKQETQYF.